Listed below are T cell receptor beta chains from one sample, sequenced in a study of shared clonotypes between healthy human individuals. Using immunoSEQ multiplex PCR, the repertoire was profiled, and TCRdb retains in-frame clones only, with some absent. The sample lists roughly 1.5 million clones; nearly 99% were seen once. The sample consisted of naive CD4+ T cells sorted from blood. These receptors were collected from a young man in good health. Each CDR3 is given with its conserved first and last residue. A D gene is named only where the DNA matches it firmly. Only some rows state a clone size, as once, few, many or a class for expanded clones.

J gene	V gene	clone size	D gene	CDR3 protein	CDR3 DNA
TRBJ2-7	TRBV28	.	TRBD2	CAIGGLAGAYEQYF	TGTGCCATAGGGGGACTAGCGGGAGCCTACGAGCAGTACTTC
TRBJ2-7	TRBV5-6	.	TRBD2	CASSSGLAGEQYF	TGTGCCAGCAGCTCAGGACTAGCGGGTGAGCAGTACTTC
TRBJ1-1	TRBV5-1	.	.	CASSLVGLRGNLEAFF	TGCGCCAGCAGCTTGGTAGGGCTACGGGGGAACCTCGAAGCTTTCTTT
TRBJ2-3	TRBV5-6	.	.	CASSLSGGGTQYF	TGTGCCAGCAGCTTGTCAGGGGGAGGGACGCAGTATTTT
TRBJ2-1	TRBV9	.	TRBD2	CASSISGRLNEQFF	TGTGCCAGCAGCATTAGCGGGAGGTTGAATGAGCAGTTCTTC
TRBJ2-5	TRBV29-1	.	TRBD1	CSVDWDSNQETQYF	TGCAGCGTTGATTGGGACAGCAACCAAGAGACCCAGTACTTC
TRBJ2-5	TRBV28	.	.	CASSQRQHSQETQYF	TGTGCCAGCAGTCAAAGACAGCATTCCCAAGAGACCCAGTACTTC
TRBJ2-7	TRBV30	.	.	CAWSVPSVGARGEQYF	TGTGCCTGGAGTGTACCCAGCGTTGGCGCAAGGGGGGAGCAGTACTTC
TRBJ1-1	TRBV5-1	.	TRBD1	CASRDREKSEAFF	TGCGCCAGCAGGGACAGGGAAAAATCTGAAGCTTTCTTT
TRBJ1-1	TRBV12-5	.	TRBD1	CASGLVHPRQGILYTEAFF	TGTGCTAGTGGTTTGGTACATCCCCGACAGGGTATCCTTTACACTGAAGCTTTCTTT
TRBJ2-5	TRBV7-9	.	.	CASSLDWGPQETQYF	TGTGCCAGCAGCTTAGATTGGGGGCCCCAAGAGACCCAGTACTTC
TRBJ1-5	TRBV28	.	.	CASSFSYQPQHF	TGTGCCAGCAGTTTTTCTTATCAGCCCCAGCATTTT
TRBJ2-7	TRBV11-2	.	.	CASSLQRYEQYF	TGTGCCAGCAGCTTACAGCGATACGAGCAGTACTTC
TRBJ2-1	TRBV11-3	.	TRBD2	CASSLRIAGVGEQFF	TGTGCCAGCAGCCTACGCATCGCGGGGGTTGGTGAGCAGTTCTTC
TRBJ2-7	TRBV7-9	.	TRBD1	CASSINRGEQYF	TGTGCCAGCAGCATAAACAGGGGCGAGCAGTACTTC
TRBJ2-1	TRBV9	once	.	CASSVDSSRRQFF	TGTGCCAGCAGCGTAGATAGCTCCAGGAGGCAGTTCTTC
TRBJ1-3	TRBV18	.	TRBD1	CASSRRTGGENTIYF	TGTGCCAGCTCACGACGGACAGGGGGAGAGAACACCATATATTTT
TRBJ2-5	TRBV5-1	once	.	CASRVGDGRVETQYF	TGCGCCAGCAGGGTAGGGGACGGCCGGGTGGAGACCCAGTACTTC